This TCR beta chain was captured in a study of blood T cells in healthy people across ages. Study results and caveats: Diversity was estimated from one million T cells, and these estimates were considered underestimates.

Details on this clonotype: Its antigen is as yet unknown.

Using a J-beta primer mix together with a sample-barcoded 5' primer, a second PCR was run for 7 to 11 cycles. Sequencing yielded, for each sample, at least 2.5 million paired-end reads carrying CDR3. One entry per CDR3 protein, called by TCRdb with MiXCR from the 5' RACE reads. The sample contains about 640,000 distinct CDR3 sequences, approximately 50% of which appear only once. The CDR3 runs to 19 residues. Germline V gene lookup returns CDR1 SGHDN and CDR2 FVKESK. V trimming: 1 base; J trimming: 1 base; junction bases outside the gene matches: 11. Total RNA extracted from each sample amounted to at least 5 micrograms.

This sequence joins TRBV14 and TRBJ2-5, with 11 bases aligning to TRBD1. Sequencing was done on a sample of blood. The TCR comes from a man aged 60-69 years in good health. In nucleotides, the CDR3 is TGTGCCAGCAGCCAAGTCCGCCTGGGACAGGGGGGATTCCAAGAGACCCAGTACTTC. Residues: CASSQVRLGQGGFQETQYF.